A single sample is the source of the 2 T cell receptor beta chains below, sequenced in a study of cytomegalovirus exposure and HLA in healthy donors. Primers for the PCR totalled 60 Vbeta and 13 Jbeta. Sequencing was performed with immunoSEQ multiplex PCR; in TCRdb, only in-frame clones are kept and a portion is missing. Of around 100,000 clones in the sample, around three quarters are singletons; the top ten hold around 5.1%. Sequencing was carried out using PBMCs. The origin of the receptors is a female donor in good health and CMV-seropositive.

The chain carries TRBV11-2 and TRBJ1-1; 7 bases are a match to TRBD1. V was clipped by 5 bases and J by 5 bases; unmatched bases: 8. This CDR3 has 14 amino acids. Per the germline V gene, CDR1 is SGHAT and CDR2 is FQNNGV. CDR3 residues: CASSTHSGGTEAFF. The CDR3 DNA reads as TGTGCCAGCAGCACTCACTCAGGGGGTACTGAAGCTTTCTTT.

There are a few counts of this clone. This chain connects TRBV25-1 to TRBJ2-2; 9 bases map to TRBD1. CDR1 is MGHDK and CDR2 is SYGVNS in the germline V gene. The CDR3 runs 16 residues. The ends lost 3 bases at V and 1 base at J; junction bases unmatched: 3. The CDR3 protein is CASSDAGQGNTGELFF. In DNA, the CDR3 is TGTGCCAGCAGTGATGCGGGACAGGGGAACACCGGGGAGCTGTTTTTT. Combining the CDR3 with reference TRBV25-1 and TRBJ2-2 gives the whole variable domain EADIYQTPRYLVIGTGKKITLECSQTMGHDKMYWYQQDPGMELHLIHYSYGVNSTEKGDLSSESTVSRIRTEHFPLTLESARPSHTSQYLCASSDAGQGNTGELFFGEGSRLTVL.